These 18 T cell receptor beta chains originate from one sample sequenced in a study of CD8+ T cells in alopecia areata. The treatment: oral pan-JAK inhibitor, 5-10 mg twice daily. After isolation, RNA underwent reverse transcription to generate cDNA as the sequencing template. Measured with immunoSEQ multiplex PCR; TCRdb has only the in-frame clones, and not every one. Of fewer than 250,000 clones detected, 64% appear once; the ten largest clones hold about 4%. Here the sequenced sample was CD4+ T cells sorted from blood, taken at week 4, from a patient treated with tofacitinib. These receptors originate from a human donor with alopecia areata.

V usage is TRBV5-1 and J usage is TRBJ1-2; 10 bases map to TRBD1. Germline CDR1 and CDR2: SGHRS and YFSETQ. This CDR3 has 14 amino acids. V lost 2 bases to trimming and J lost 5 bases; unmatched junction nucleotides: 3. CDR3 in amino acids: CASSFDRGQYGYTF. In DNA, the CDR3 is TGCGCCAGCAGCTTTGACAGGGGGCAGTATGGCTACACCTTC.

The rearrangement uses TRBV4-1 and TRBJ2-3, with 7 bases aligning to TRBD2. The CDR3 length is 16 residues. After removal of 1 base from V and 2 bases from J, the junction contained 6 bases not matched to a gene. Germline V gene data show CDR1 as MGHRA and CDR2 as YSYEKL. CDR3 nucleotides: TGCGCCAGCAGCCAAGCATCGACTAGCCCCACAGATACGCAGTATTTT. It is translated as CASSQASTSPTDTQYF.

The chain has TRBV30 and TRBJ2-2, with D possibly being TRBD1 (5 bases). This CDR3 contains 12 residues. V gave up 1 base and J gave up 7 bases, with 7 bases separating them. Germline values: CDR1 GTSNPN, CDR2 SVGIG (reference sequence). The CDR3 protein is CAWSAGLGELFF. DNA for the CDR3: TGTGCCTGGAGTGCAGGGCTCGGGGAGCTGTTTTTT.

V usage is TRBV7-2 and J usage is TRBJ2-4; the D gene is possibly TRBD2 (7 bases). The CDR3 totals 16 residues. Germline CDR1 and CDR2: SGHTA and FQGNSA. Trimming pared 2 bases from V and 0 bases from J, leaving 11 bases between. CDR3 nucleotide sequence: TGTGCCAGCAGCTTAAAGGGGGGGATAGCCAAAAACATTCAGTACTTC. Its translation is CASSLKGGIAKNIQYF.

With respect to this clone: The sample carries other DNA sequences with the same CDR3. V and J are TRBV2 and TRBJ1-2; TRBD1 matches at 9 bases. V shed 4 bases and J 6 bases; nucleotides not matched to a gene: 0. Germline V CDR1 and CDR2: SNHLY, FYNNEI. The CDR3 is made up of 12 amino acids. For the CDR3, the DNA is TGTGCCAGCAGTGGGGACAGGGATGGCTACACCTTC. It translates to CASSGDRDGYTF.

This clone was seen a few times. This sequence joins TRBV7-8 and TRBJ2-5; 7 bases fit TRBD1. The CDR3 is 14 amino acids. Germline V gives CDR1 SGHVS, CDR2 FQNEAQ. V dropped 4 bases and J dropped 5; count of bases not matched to a gene: 7. CDR3 sequence: CASSWAGTAETQYF. The CDR3 bases are TGTGCCAGCAGCTGGGCCGGGACAGCTGAGACCCAGTACTTC.

The chain has TRBV30 and TRBJ1-1, with 8 positions matching TRBD1. This CDR3 spans 13 amino acids. The V gene end was trimmed by 7 bases and the J gene end by 3 bases; junction bases not matched to a gene: 7. Looked up from germline, CDR1 is GTSNPN and CDR2 is SVGIG (reference sequence). The CDR3, as DNA: TGTGCCTTACTGGACAGGGTTTACACTGAAGCTTTCTTT. Protein: CALLDRVYTEAFF.

This clone was found a few times. The chain uses TRBV19 and TRBJ1-5; D is unresolved. Trimming removed 6 bases at V and 7 bases at J, with 16 bases between. Germline-derived CDR1 and CDR2 are LNHDA and SQIVND (reference sequence). CDR3 length equals 14 residues. The CDR3 DNA reads TGTGCCAGTAGGAGATCCCAAAGGCACCAGCCCCAGCATTTT. It is translated as CASRRSQRHQPQHF. The whole variable domain, filled in from reference TRBV19 and TRBJ1-5, reads DGGITQSPKYLFRKEGQNVTLSCEQNLNHDAMYWYRQDPGQGLRLIYYSQIVNDFQKGDIAEGYSVSREKKESFPLTVTSAQKNPTAFYLCASRRSQRHQPQHFGDGTRLSIL.

This clone has just one count. The CDR3 loop is CAAGPGGLGYGYTF. The DNA for the CDR3 is TGTGCCGCGGGACCAGGGGGCTTGGGCTATGGCTACACCTTC. The J gene is TRBJ1-2, the V gene TRBV5-4, with 8 bases matching TRBD1. Unmatched junction bases numbered 12, after V lost 10 bases and J lost 4 bases. Looked up from germline, CDR1 is SGHNT and CDR2 is YYREEE (reference sequence). The CDR3 sequence is 14 residues long.

The CDR3 sequence: CASSPGRSDYEQYF. CDR3 nucleotides: TGTGCCAGCAGTCCAGGCCGATCGGATTACGAGCAGTACTTC. This chain uses TRBV7-2 with TRBJ2-7; D is ambiguous. Trimming cost V 6 bases and J 4 bases, with 16 bases left between them. CDR3 length: 14 amino acids. Germline-derived CDR1 and CDR2 are SGHTA and FQGNSA.

This clone was recorded many times. CDR3 sequence reads: CASSAAVDGYEQYF. CDR3 bases: TGTGCCAGCTCCGCGGCAGTAGATGGCTACGAGCAGTACTTC. The chain links TRBV18 to TRBJ2-7; no firm D call. The CDR3 extends over 14 amino acids. Germline V CDR1 and CDR2: KGHSH, LQKENI. Trimming pared 6 bases from V and 3 bases from J, leaving 15 bases between.

The table lists this clone with a few counts. The V call is TRBV30, the J call TRBJ1-1; TRBD1 matches 7 bases. CDR3 length: 14 residues. Germline lookup yields CDR1 GTSNPN and CDR2 SVGIG (reference sequence). The V segment lost 4 bases and the J segment 1 base; nucleotides outside the gene matches: 6. As DNA, the CDR3 is TGTGCCTGGAAAACGGGACAGCAGAACACTGAAGCTTTCTTT. It specifies CAWKTGQQNTEAFF.

J is TRBJ2-7 and V is TRBV10-3; D is uncertain. The V end was cut by 8 bases, the J end by 3 bases, with 11 bases between. Germline lookup yields CDR1 ENHRY and CDR2 SYGVKD. This CDR3 is built from 12 residues. CDR3 sequence: CAIGPDFYEQYF. In DNA, the CDR3 is TGTGCCATCGGGCCCGACTTCTACGAGCAGTACTTC.

This clone was found a few times. V and J are TRBV30 and TRBJ1-1; no reliable D call. Trimming took off 4 bases at V and 5 bases at J, with 11 bases between the two ends. The CDR3 covers 12 residues. From germline, CDR1 is GTSNPN and CDR2 SVGIG (reference sequence). CDR3 nucleotides: TGTGCCTGGACCCCGCTAGGGACTGAAGCTTTCTTT. This sequence encodes CAWTPLGTEAFF.

This clone was observed a handful of times. The chain joins TRBV5-1 to TRBJ2-1, with 13 bases that match TRBD2. There are 16 residues in the CDR3. J lost 5 bases, V lost 1 base, and 3 bases had no gene match. Germline-derived CDR1 and CDR2 are SGHRS and YFSETQ. The CDR3 sequence: CASSLRTSGGNNEQFF. As DNA, the CDR3 is TGCGCCAGCAGCTTGCGGACTAGCGGGGGTAACAATGAGCAGTTCTTC.

The gene calls are TRBV5-1 and TRBJ2-7; no firm D call. The CDR3 consists of 14 residues. V lost 0 bases, J lost 1 base, and 8 bases lay in between. Germline V CDR1 and CDR2: SGHRS, YFSETQ. The CDR3 sequence is CASSLAGGSYEQYF. Here the CDR3 DNA reads TGCGCCAGCAGCTTGGCTGGCGGTTCCTACGAGCAGTACTTC. The variable domain in full, with the rest retrieved from reference TRBV5-1 and TRBJ2-7, is KAGVTQTPRYLIKTRGQQVTLSCSPISGHRSVSWYQQTPGQGLQFLFEYFSETQRNKGNFPGRFSGRQFSNSRSEMNVSTLELGDSALYLCASSLAGGSYEQYFGPGTRLTVT.

The chain combines TRBV6-5 with TRBJ1-5; D not resolved. The V and J ends lost 7 bases and 4 bases respectively, with 11 bases between them. Germline V gene lookup returns CDR1 MNHEY and CDR2 SVGAGI. The CDR3 totals 13 residues. The CDR3 coding sequence is TGTGCCAGCACCGCCTTGGTGAATCAGCCCCAGCATTTT. It codes for CASTALVNQPQHF.

This clone occurred a few times. The chain links TRBV29-1 to TRBJ2-7; tentative D call: TRBD1 (5 bases). V was pared by 1 base and J by 5 bases, with 12 bases between. The CDR3 is 13 residues long. Per germline, CDR1 SQVTM and CDR2 ANQGSEA. The chain's CDR3 is CSVEGPGKDEQYF. DNA of the CDR3: TGCAGCGTTGAAGGCCCAGGGAAGGACGAGCAGTACTTC.